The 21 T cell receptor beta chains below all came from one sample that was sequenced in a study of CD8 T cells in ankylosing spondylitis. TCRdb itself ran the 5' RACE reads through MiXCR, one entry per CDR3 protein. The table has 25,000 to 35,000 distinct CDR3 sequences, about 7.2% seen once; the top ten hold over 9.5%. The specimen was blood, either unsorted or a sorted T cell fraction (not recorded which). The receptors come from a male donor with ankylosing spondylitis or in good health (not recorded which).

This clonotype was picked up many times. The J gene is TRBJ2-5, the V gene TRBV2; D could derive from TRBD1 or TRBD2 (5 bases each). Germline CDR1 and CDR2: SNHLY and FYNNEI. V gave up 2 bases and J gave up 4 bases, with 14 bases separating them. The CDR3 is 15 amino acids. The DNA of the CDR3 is TGTGCCAGCAGTGAACTTCTCTACGGGACAGAGACCCAGTACTTC. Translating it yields CASSELLYGTETQYF.

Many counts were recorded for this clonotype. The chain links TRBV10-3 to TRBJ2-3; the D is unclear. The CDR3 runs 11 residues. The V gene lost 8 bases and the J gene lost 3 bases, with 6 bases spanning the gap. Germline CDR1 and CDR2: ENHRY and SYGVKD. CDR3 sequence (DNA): TGTGCCATCGGCCATACAGATACGCAGTATTTT. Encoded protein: CAIGHTDTQYF.

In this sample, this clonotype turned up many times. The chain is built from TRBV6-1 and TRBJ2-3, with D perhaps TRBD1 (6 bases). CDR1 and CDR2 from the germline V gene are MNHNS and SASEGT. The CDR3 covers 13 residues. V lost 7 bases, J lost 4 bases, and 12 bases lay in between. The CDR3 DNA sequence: TGTGCCAGCATGCAGGGGTTGGCAGATACGCAGTATTTT. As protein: CASMQGLADTQYF.

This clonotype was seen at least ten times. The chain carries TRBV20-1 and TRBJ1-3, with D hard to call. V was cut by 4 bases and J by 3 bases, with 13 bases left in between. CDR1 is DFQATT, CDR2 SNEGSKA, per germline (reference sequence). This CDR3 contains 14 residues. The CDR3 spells CSAIKGGGGNTIYF. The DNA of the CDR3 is TGCAGTGCTATTAAGGGAGGAGGTGGAAACACCATATATTTT.

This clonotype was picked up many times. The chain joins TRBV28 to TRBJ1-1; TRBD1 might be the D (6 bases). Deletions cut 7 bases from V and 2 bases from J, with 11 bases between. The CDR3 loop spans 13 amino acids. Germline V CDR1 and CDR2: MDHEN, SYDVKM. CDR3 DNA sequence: TGTGCCAGCACCTCCGGGACAAACACTGAAGCTTTCTTT. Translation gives CASTSGTNTEAFF.

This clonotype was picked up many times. CDR3 DNA: TGCGCCAGCAGCTTGGGATGGGGTGAAGAGTATACTGAAGCTTTCTTT. Protein product: CASSLGWGEEYTEAFF. The chain uses TRBV5-1 and TRBJ1-1, with D unclear. V was pared by 0 bases and J by 5 bases, with 17 bases between. In germline, CDR1 is SGHRS, CDR2 YFSETQ. The CDR3 extends over 16 amino acids.

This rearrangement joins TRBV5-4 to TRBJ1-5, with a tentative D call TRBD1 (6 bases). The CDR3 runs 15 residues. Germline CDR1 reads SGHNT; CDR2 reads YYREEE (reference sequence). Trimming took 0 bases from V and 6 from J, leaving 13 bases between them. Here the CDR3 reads CASSLGRGEGQPQHF. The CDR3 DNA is TGTGCCAGCAGCTTGGGCAGGGGTGAAGGTCAGCCCCAGCATTTT.

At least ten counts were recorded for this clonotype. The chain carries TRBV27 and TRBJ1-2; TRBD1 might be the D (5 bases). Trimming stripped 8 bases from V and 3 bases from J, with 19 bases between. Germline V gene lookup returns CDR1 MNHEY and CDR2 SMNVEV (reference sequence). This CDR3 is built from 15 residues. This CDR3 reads CASGRDSFSYYGYTF. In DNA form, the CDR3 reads TGTGCCAGCGGTCGTGACAGTTTTTCTTACTATGGCTACACCTTC.

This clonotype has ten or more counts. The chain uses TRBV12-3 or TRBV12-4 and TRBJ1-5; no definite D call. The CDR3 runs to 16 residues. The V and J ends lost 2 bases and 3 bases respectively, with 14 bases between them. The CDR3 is CASSLSGRIINQPQHF. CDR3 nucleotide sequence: TGTGCCAGCAGTTTATCTGGGCGTATCATCAATCAGCCCCAGCATTTT.

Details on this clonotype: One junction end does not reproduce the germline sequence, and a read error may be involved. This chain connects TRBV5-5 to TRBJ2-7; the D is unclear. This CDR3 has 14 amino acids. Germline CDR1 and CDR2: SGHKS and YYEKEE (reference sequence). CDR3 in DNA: TGTGCCAGCAGCTTGGTACTCAGCTCCTCCGAGCAGTACTTC. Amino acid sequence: CASSLVLSSSEQYF.

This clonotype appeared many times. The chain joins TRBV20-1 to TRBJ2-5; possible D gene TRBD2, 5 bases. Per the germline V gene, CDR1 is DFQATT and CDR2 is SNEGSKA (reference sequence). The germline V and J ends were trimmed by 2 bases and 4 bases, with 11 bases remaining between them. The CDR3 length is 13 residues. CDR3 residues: CSARSLARETQYF. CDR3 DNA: TGCAGTGCTAGATCGTTAGCGAGAGAGACCCAGTACTTC.

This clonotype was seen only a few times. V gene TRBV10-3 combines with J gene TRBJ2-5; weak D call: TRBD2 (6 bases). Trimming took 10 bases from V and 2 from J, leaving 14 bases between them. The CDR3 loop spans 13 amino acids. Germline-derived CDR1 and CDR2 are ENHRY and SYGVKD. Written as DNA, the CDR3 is TGTGCCACCCTGGGAGGCCAACAAGAGACCCAGTACTTC. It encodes CATLGGQQETQYF.

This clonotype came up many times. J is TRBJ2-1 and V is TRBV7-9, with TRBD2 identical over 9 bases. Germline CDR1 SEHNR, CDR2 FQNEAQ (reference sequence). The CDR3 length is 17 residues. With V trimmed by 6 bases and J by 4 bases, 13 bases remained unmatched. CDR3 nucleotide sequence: TGTGCCAGCAGTTTTAGCGGGAGTGGCTCCTCTTACAATGAGCAGTTCTTC. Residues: CASSFSGSGSSYNEQFF.

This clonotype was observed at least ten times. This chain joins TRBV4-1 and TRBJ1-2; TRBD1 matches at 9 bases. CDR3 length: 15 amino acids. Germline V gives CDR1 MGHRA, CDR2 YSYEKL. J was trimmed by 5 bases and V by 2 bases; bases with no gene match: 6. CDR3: CASSQPGQGIYGYTF. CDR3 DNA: TGCGCCAGCAGCCAACCCGGACAGGGGATATATGGCTACACCTTC.

CDR3 in DNA: TGTGCCAGTAGGACCAACACAGATACGCAGTATTTT. Translated: CASRTNTDTQYF. The chain joins TRBV19 to TRBJ2-3; D not resolved. Trimming removed 6 bases from V and 2 bases from J, with 6 bases in between. The CDR3 runs 12 residues. Germline V gene data show CDR1 as LNHDA and CDR2 as SQIVND (reference sequence).

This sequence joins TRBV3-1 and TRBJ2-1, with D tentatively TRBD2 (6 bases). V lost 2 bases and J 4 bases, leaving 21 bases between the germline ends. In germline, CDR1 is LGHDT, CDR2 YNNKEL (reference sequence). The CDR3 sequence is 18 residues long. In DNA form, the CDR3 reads TGTGCCAGCAGCCAATCTAGCCTCGGGCTAGGAGGGTACAATGAGCAGTTCTTC. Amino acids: CASSQSSLGLGGYNEQFF.

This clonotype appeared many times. DNA of the CDR3: TGTGCCAGCAGCCAGACCCTCAACACTGAAGCTTTCTTT. Residues: CASSQTLNTEAFF. This rearrangement joins TRBV3-1 to TRBJ1-1, with D unresolved. CDR1 and CDR2 (germline): LGHDT, YNNKEL (reference sequence). Between the trimmed V and J ends, which lost 3 bases and 2 bases, there was a span of 7 bases. This CDR3 region has 13 residues.

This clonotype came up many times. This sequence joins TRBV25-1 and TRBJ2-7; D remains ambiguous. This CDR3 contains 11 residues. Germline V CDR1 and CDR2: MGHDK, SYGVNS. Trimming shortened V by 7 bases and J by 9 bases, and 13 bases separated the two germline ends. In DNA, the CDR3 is TGTGCCAGCATTCCAACCCATTGGCAGTACTTC. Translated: CASIPTHWQYF.

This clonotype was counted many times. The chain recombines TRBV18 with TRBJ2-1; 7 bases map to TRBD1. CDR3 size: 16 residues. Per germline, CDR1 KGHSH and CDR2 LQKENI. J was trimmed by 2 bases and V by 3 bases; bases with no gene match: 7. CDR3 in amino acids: CASSPPDRTAYNEQFF. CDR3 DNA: TGTGCCAGCTCACCTCCGGACAGGACTGCCTACAATGAGCAGTTCTTC.

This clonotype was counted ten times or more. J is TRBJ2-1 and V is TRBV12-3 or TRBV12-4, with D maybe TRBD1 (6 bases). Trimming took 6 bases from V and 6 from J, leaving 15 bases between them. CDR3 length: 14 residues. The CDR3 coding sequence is TGTGCCAGCAGCCCCCTCCGGGACACCAATGAGCAGTTCTTC. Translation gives CASSPLRDTNEQFF.

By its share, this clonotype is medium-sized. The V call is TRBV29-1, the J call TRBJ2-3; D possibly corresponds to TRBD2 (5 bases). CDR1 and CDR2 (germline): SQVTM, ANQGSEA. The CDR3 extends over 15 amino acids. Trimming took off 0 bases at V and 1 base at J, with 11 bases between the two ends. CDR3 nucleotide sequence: TGCAGCGTTGAAGATCGGAGCGGCCGCACAGATACGCAGTATTTT. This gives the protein CSVEDRSGRTDTQYF.